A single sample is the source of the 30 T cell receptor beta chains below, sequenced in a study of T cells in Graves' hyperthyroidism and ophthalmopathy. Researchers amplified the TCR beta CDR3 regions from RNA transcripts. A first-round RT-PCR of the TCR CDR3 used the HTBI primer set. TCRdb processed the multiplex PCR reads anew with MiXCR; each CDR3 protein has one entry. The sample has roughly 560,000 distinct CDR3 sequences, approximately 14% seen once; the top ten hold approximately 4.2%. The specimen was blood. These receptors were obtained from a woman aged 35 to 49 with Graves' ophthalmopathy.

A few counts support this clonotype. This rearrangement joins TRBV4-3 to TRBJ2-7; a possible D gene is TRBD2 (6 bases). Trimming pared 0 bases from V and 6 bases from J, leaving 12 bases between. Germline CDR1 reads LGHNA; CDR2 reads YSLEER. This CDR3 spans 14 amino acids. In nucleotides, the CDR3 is TGCGCCAGCAGCCAAGATATGGGGGGACCCGAGCAGTACTTC. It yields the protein CASSQDMGGPEQYF.

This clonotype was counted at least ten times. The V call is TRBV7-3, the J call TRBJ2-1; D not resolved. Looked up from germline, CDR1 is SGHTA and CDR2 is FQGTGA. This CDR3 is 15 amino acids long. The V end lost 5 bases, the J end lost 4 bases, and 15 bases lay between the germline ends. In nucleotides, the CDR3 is TGTGCCAGCAGCCCGGTACCCGACTTATACAATGAGCAGTTCTTC. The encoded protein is CASSPVPDLYNEQFF. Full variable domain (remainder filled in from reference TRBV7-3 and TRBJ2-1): GAGVSQTPSNKVTEKGKYVELRCDPISGHTALYWYRQSLGQGPEFLIYFQGTGAADDSGLPNDRFFAVRPEGSVSTLKIQRTERGDSAVYLCASSPVPDLYNEQFFGPGTRLTVL.

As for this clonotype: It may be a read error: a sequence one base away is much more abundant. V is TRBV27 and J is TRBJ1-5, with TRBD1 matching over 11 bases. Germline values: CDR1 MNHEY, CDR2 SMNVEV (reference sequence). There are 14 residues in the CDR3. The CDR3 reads CANSPWTGGQPQHF. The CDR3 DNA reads TGTGCCAACAGTCCCTGGACAGGGGGCCAGCCCCAGCATTTT.

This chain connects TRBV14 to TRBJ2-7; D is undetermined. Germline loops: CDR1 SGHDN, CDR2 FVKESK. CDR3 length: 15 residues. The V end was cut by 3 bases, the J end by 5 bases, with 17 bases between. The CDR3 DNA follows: TGTGCCAGCAGCCATGGACGGAACCTATTCCACGAGCAGTACTTC. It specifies CASSHGRNLFHEQYF.

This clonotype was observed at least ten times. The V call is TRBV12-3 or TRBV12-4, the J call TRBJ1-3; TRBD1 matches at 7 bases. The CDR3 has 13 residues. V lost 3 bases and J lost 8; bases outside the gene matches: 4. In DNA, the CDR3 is TGTGCCAGCAGTTTGACAGGGTTCCACACCATATATTTT. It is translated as CASSLTGFHTIYF.

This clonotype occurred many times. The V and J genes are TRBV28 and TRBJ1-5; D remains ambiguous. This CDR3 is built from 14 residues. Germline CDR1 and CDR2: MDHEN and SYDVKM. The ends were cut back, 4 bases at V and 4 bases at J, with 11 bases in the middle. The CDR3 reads CASSYVTANQPQHF. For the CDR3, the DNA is TGTGCCAGCAGTTATGTAACAGCAAATCAGCCCCAGCATTTT.

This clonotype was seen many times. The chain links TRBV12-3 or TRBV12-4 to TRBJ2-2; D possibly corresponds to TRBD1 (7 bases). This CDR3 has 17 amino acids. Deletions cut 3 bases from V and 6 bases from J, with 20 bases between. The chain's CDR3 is CASSLATGEVVAGELFF. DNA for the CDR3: TGTGCCAGCAGTTTGGCCACAGGGGAGGTGGTGGCCGGGGAGCTGTTTTTT.

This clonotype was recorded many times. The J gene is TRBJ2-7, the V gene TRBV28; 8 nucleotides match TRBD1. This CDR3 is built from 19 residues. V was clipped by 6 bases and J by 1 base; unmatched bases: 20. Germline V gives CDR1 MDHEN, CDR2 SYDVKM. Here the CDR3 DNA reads TGTGCCAGCAGCGTCCCACGGGCAGGGGGCGCAGGCCATTCCTACGAGCAGTACTTC. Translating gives CASSVPRAGGAGHSYEQYF.

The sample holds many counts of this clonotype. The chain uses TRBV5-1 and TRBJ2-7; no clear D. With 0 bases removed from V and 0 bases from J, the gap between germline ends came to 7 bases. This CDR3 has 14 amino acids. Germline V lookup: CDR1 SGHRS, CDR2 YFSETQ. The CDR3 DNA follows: TGCGCCAGCAGCTTGGGTACGCTCTCCTACGAGCAGTACTTC. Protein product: CASSLGTLSYEQYF.

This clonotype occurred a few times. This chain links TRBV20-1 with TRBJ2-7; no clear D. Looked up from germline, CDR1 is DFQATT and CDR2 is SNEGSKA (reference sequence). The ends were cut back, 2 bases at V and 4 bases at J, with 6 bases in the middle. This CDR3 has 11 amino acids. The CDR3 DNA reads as TGCAGTGCTAGATCGATGTACGAGCAGTACTTC. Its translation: CSARSMYEQYF.

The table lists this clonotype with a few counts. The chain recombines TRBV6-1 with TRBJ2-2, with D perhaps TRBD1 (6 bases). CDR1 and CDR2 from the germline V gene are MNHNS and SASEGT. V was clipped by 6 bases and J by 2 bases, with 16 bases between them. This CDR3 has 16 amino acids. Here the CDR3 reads CASRTGTIINTGELFF. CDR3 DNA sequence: TGTGCCAGCAGGACCGGGACAATCATCAACACCGGGGAGCTGTTTTTT.

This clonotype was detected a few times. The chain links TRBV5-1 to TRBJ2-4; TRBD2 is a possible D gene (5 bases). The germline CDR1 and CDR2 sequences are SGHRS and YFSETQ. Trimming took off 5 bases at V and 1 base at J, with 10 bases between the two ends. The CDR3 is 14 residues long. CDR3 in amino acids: CASRADLAKNIQYF. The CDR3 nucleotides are TGCGCCAGCAGAGCGGACCTGGCCAAAAACATTCAGTACTTC.

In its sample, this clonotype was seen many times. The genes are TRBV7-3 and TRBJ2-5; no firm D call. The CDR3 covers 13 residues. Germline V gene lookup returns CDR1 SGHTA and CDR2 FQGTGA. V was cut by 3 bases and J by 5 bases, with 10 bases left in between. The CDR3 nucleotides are TGTGCCAGCAGCTTGGGCGTCCGGGAGACCCAGTACTTC. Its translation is CASSLGVRETQYF.

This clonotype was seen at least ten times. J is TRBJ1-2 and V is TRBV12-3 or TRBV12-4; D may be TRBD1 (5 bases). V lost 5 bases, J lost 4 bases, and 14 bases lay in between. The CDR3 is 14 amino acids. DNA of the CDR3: TGTGCCAGCAGTCTTTCCTCGGGGACCTATGGCTACACCTTC. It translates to CASSLSSGTYGYTF.

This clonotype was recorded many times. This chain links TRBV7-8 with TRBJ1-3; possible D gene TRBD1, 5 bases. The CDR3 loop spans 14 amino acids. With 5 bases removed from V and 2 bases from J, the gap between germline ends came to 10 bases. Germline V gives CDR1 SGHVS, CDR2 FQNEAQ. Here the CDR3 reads CASSHGTAGNTIYF. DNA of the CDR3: TGTGCCAGCAGCCACGGGACCGCTGGAAACACCATATATTTT.

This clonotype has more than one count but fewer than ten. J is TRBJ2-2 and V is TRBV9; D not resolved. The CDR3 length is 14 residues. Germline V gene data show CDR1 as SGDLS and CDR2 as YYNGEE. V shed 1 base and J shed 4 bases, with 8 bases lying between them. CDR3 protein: CASSVNLITGELFF. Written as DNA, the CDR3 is TGTGCCAGCAGCGTAAATCTTATCACCGGGGAGCTGTTTTTT.

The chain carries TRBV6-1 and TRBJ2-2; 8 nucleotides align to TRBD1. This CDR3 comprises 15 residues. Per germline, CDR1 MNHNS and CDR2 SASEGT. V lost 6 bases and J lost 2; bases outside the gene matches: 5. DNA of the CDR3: TGTGCCAGCAGAGACAGGGGACCAAACACCGGGGAGCTGTTTTTT. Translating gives CASRDRGPNTGELFF.

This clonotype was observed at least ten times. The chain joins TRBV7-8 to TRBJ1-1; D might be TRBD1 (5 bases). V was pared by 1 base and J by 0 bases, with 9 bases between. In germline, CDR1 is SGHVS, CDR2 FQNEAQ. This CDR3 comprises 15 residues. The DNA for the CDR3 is TGTGCCAGCAGCTTAGTACAGGCCTTGAACACTGAAGCTTTCTTT. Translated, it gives CASSLVQALNTEAFF.

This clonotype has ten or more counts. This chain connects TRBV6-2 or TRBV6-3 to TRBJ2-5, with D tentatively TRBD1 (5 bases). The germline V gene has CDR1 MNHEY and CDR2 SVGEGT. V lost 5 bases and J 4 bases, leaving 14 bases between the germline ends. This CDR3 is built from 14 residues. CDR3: CASSPQGFLETQYF. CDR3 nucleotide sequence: TGTGCCAGCAGTCCCCAGGGATTTTTAGAGACCCAGTACTTC.

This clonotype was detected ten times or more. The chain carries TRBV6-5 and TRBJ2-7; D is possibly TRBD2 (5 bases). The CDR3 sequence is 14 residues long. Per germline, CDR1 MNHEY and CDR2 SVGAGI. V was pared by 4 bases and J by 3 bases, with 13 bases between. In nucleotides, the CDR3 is TGTGCCAGCAGTTCACGGGCGGGTGGCTACGAGCAGTACTTC. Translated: CASSSRAGGYEQYF.

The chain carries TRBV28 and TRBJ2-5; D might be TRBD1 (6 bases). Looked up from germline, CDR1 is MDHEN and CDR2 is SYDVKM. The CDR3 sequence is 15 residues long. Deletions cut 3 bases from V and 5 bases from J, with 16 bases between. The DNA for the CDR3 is TGTGCCAGCAGTTTGTACAGGGAAATGGGGGAGACCCAGTACTTC. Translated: CASSLYREMGETQYF.

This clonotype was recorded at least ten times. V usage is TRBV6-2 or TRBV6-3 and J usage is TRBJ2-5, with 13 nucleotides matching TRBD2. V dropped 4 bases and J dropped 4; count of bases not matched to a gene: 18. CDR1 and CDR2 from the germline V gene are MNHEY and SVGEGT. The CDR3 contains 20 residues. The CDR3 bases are TGTGCCAGCAGTTTCTCGAAAGGTGGACTAGCGGGAGTAATTGGAGAGACCCAGTACTTC. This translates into CASSFSKGGLAGVIGETQYF.

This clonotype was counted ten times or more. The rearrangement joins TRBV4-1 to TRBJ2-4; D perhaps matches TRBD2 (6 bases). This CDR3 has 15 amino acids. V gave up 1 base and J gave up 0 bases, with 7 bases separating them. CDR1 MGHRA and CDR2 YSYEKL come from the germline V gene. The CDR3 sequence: CASSQVEGAKNIQYF. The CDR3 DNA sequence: TGCGCCAGCAGCCAAGTGGAGGGAGCCAAAAACATTCAGTACTTC.

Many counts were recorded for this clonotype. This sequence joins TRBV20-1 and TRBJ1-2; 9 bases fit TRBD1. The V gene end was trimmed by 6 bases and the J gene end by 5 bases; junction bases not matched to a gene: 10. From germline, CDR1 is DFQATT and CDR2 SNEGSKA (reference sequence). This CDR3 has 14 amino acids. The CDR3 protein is CSAVAGQGHYGYTF. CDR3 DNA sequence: TGCAGTGCAGTGGCGGGACAGGGACATTATGGCTACACCTTC.

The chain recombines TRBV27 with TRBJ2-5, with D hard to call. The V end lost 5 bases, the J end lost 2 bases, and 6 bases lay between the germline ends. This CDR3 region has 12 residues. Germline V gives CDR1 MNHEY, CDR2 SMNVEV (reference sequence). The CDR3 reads CASSARQETQYF. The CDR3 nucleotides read TGTGCCAGCAGTGCTAGACAAGAGACCCAGTACTTC.

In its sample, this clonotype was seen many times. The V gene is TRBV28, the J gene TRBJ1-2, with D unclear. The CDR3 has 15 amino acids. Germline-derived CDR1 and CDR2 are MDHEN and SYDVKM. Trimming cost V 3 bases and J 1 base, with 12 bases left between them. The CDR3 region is CASSLGTDLNYGYTF. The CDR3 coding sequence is TGTGCCAGCAGTTTGGGCACAGACCTTAACTATGGCTACACCTTC.

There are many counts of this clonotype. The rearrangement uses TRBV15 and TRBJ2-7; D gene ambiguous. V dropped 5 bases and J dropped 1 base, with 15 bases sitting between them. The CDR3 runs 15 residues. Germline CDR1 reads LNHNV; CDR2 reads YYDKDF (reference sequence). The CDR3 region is CATSPTDGPSYEQYF. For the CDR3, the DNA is TGTGCCACCAGCCCAACGGACGGTCCGTCCTACGAGCAGTACTTC.

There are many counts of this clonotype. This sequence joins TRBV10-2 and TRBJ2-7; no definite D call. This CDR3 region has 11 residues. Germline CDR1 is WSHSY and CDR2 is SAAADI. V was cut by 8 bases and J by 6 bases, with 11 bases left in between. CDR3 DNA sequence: TGCGCCAGCTATCATACGGGCGAGCAGTACTTC. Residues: CASYHTGEQYF.

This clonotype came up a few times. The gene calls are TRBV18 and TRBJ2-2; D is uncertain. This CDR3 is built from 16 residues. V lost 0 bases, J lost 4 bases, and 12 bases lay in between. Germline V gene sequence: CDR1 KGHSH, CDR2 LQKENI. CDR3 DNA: TGTGCCAGCTCACCACCCTCACAGCTAATCACCGGGGAGCTGTTTTTT. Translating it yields CASSPPSQLITGELFF.

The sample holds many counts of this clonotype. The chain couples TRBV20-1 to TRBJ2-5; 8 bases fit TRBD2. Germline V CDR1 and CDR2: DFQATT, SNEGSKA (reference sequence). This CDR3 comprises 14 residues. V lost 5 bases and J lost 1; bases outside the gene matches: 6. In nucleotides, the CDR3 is TGCAGTGCTTCCAGCGGGAGAGGCCAAGAGACCCAGTACTTC. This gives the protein CSASSGRGQETQYF.